This entry is about one TCR beta chain. These data originate in a study of blood T cell repertoires in COVID-19. Clones were read by immunoSEQ multiplex PCR, and TCRdb kept only the in-frame ones, dropping some. The sample records approximately 85,000 clones, roughly 85% being singletons. The CDR3 contains 13 residues. V lost 5 bases and J lost 4; bases outside the gene matches: 3. CDR1 is KGHSH, CDR2 LQKENI, per germline. The specimen sequenced was peripheral blood. This TCR was recovered from a man aged 50 to 60 with active or convalescent COVID-19. The chain links TRBV18 to TRBJ1-1; TRBD1 aligns across 8 bases. CDR3 sequence reads: CASSSTGGTEAFF. The CDR3 DNA is TGTGCCAGCTCATCAACAGGGGGCACTGAAGCTTTCTTT.